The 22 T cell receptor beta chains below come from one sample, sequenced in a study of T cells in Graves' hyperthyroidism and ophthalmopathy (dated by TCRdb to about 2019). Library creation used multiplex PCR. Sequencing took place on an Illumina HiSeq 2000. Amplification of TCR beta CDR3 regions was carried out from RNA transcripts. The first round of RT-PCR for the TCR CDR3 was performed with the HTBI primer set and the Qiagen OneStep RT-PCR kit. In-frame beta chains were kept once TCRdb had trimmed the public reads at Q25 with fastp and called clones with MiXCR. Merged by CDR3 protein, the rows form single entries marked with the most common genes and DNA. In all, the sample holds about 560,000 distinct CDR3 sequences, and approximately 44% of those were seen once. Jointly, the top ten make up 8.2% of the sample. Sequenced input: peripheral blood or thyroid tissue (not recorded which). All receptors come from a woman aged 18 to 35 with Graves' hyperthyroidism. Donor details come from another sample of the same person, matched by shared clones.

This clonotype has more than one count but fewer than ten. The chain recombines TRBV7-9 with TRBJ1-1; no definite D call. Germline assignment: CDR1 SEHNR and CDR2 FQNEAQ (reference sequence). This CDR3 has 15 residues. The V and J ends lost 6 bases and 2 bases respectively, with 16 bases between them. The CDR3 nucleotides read TGTGCCAGCAGTGAAGCGCAACAGCAAAACACTGAAGCTTTCTTT. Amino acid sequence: CASSEAQQQNTEAFF.

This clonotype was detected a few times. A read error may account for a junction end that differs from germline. The CDR3 nucleotides read TGTGCTAGCAGCCATGGGGGACCGCCTCAAGAGACCCAGTACTTC. It yields the protein CASSHGGPPQETQYF. This rearrangement joins TRBV7-7 to TRBJ2-5; the D call may be TRBD1 or TRBD2 (5 bases each). CDR1 is SSHAT, CDR2 FNYEAQ, per germline (reference sequence). The length of the CDR3 is 15 residues.

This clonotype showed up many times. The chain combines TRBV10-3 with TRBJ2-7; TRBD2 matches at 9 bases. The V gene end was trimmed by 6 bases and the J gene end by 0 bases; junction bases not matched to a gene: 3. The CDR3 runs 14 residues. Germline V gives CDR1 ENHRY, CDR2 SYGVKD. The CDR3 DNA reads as TGTGCCATCAGGGAGACTAGCGGCTCCTACGAGCAGTACTTC. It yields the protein CAIRETSGSYEQYF.

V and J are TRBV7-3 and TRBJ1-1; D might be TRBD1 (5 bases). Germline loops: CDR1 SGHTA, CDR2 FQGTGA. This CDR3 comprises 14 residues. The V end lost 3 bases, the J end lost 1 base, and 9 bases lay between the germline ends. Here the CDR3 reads CASSFKGPNTEAFF. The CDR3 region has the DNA TGTGCCAGCAGCTTCAAGGGACCGAACACTGAAGCTTTCTTT.

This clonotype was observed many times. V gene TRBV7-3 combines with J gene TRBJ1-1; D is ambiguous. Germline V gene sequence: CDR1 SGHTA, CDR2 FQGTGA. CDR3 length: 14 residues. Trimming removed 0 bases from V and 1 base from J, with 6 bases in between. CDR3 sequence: CASSLTSGNTEAFF. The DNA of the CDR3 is TGTGCCAGCAGCTTAACTAGCGGGAACACTGAAGCTTTCTTT. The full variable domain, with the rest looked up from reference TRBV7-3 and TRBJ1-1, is GAGVSQTPSNKVTEKGKYVELRCDPISGHTALYWYRQSLGQGPEFLIYFQGTGAADDSGLPNDRFFAVRPEGSVSTLKIQRTERGDSAVYLCASSLTSGNTEAFFGQGTRLTVV.

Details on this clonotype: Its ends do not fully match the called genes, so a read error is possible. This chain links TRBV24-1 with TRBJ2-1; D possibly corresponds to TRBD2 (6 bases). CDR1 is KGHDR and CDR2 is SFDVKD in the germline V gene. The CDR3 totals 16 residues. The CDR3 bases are TGTGCCAGCAGTGAAGAGGCGGGGAGCTCCTACAATGAGCAGTTCTTC. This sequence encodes CASSEEAGSSYNEQFF.

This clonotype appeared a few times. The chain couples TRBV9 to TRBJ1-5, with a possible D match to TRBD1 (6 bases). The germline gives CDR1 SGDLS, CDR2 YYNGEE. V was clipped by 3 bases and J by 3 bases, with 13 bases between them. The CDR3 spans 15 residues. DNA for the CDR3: TGTGCCAGCAGCGCAGCAGGGGTTGTCAATCAGCCCCAGCATTTT. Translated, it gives CASSAAGVVNQPQHF.

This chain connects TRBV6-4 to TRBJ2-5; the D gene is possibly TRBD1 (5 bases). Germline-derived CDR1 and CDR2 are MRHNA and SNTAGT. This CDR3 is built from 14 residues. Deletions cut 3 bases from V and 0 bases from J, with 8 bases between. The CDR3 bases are TGTGCCAGCAGTGAAGACAGTTACCAAGAGACCCAGTACTTC. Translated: CASSEDSYQETQYF.

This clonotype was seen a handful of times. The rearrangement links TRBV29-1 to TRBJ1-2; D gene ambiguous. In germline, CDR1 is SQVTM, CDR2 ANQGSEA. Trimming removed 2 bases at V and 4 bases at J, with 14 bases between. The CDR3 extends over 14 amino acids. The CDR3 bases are TGCAGCGTTGAACTCGACCCCGAGGGCTATGGCTACACCTTC. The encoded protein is CSVELDPEGYGYTF.

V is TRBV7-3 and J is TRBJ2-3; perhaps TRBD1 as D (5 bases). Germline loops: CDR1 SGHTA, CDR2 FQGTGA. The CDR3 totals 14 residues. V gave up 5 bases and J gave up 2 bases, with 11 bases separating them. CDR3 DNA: TGTGCCAGCAGCCCCCCCGGACACACAGATACGCAGTATTTT. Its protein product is CASSPPGHTDTQYF.

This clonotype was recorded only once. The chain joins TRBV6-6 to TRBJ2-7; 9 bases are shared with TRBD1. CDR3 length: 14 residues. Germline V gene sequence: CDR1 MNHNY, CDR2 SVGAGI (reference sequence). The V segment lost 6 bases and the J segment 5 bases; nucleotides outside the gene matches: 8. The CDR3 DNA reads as TGTGCCAGCAGCACAGCGGGACAGGGAGACGAGCAGTACTTC. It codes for CASSTAGQGDEQYF.

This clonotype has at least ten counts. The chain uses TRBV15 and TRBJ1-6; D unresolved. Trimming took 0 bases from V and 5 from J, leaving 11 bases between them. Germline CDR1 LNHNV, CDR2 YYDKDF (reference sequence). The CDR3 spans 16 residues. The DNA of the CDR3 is TGTGCCACCAGCAGAGATCAAGCACGAAATAATTCACCCCTCCACTTT. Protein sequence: CATSRDQARNNSPLHF. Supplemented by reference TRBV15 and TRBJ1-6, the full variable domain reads DAMVIQNPRYQVTQFGKPVTLSCSQTLNHNVMYWYQQKSSQAPKLLFHYYDKDFNNEADTPDNFQSRRPNTSFCFLDIRSPGLGDTAMYLCATSRDQARNNSPLHFGNGTRLTVT.

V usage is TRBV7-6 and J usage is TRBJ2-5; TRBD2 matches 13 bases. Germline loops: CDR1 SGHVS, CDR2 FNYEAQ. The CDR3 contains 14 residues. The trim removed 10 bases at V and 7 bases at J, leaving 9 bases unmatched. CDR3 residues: CATRGLAGATTQYF. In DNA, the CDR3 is TGTGCCACCCGAGGACTAGCGGGGGCGACGACCCAGTACTTC.

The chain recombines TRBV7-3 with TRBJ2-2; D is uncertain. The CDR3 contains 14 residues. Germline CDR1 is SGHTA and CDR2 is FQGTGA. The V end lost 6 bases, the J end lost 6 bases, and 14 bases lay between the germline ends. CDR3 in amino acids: CASSPQVFAGELFF. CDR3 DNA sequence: TGTGCCAGCAGTCCTCAGGTTTTCGCCGGGGAGCTGTTTTTT.

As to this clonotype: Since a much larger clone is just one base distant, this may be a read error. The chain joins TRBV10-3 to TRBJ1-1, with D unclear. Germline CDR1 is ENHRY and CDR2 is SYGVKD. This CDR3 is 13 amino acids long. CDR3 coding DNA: TGTGCCATCCGGAGGGAGATGAACTCTGAAGCTTTCTTT. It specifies CAIRREMNSEAFF.

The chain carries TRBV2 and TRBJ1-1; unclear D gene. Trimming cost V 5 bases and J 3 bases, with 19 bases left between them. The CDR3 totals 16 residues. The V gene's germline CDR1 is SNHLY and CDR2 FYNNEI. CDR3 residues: CASSPNREPRDTEAFF. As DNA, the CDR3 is TGTGCCAGCAGTCCCAACCGGGAACCTAGGGACACTGAAGCTTTCTTT.

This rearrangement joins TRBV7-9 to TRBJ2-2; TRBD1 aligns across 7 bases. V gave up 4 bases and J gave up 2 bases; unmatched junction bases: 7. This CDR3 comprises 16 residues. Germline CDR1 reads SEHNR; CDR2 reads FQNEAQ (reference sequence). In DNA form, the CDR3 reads TGTGCCAGCAGCTCGAATCGGGACAGTAACACCGGGGAGCTGTTTTTT. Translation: CASSSNRDSNTGELFF. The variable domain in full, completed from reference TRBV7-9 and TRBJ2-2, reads DTGVSQNPRHKITKRGQNVTFRCDPISEHNRLYWYRQTLGQGPEFLTYFQNEAQLEKSRLLSDRFSAERPKGSFSTLEIQRTEQGDSAMYLCASSSNRDSNTGELFFGEGSRLTVL.

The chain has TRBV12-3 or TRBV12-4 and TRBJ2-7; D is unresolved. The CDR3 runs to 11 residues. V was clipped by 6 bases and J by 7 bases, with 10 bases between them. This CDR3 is CASSVKEEQYF. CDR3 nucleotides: TGTGCCAGCAGCGTTAAGGAGGAGCAGTACTTC.

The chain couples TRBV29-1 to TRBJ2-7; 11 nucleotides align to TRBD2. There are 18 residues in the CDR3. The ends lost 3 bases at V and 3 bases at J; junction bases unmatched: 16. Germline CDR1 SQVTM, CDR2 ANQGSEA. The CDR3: CSVEGTTDLAGGIYEQYF. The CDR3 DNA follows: TGCAGCGTTGAGGGAACGACAGATTTAGCGGGGGGGATCTACGAGCAGTACTTC.

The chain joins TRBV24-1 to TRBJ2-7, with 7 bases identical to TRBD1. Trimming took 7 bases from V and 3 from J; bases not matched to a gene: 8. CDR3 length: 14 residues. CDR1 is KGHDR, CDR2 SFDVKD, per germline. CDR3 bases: TGTGCCACCAGCGCTCGACAGGGTTACTACGAGCAGTACTTC. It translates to CATSARQGYYEQYF.

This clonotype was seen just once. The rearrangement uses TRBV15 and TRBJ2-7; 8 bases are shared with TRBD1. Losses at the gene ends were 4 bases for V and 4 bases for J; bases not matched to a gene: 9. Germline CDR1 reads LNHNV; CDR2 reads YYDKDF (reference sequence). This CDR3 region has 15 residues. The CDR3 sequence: CATSNRDRRPYEQYF. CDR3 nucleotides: TGTGCCACCAGCAACCGGGACAGGCGACCTTACGAGCAGTACTTC.

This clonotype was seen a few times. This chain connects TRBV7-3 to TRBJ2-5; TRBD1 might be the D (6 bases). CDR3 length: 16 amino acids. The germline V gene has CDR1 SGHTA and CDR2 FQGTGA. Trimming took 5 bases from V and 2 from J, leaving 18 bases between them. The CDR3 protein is CASSITTGTDQETQYF. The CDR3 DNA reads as TGTGCCAGCAGCATTACAACAGGGACGGATCAAGAGACCCAGTACTTC.